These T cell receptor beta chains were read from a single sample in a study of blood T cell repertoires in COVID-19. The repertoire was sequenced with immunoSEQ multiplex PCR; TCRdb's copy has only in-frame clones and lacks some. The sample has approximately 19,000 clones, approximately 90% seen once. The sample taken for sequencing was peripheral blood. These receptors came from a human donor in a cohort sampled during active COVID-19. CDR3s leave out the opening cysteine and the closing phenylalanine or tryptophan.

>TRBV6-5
ASSYDWYDYT
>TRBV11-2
ASSLTYRDRGSYEQY
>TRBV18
ASSLGTGGYQPQH
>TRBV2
ASSVTSGGGSYNEQF
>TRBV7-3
ASSLTGVGLAGGPTINEQF
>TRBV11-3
ASSLAPWVGGPEQY
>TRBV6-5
ASRDTGKLHTEAF
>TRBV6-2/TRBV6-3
ASSDSSRTDTQY
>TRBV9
ASNPDRANTGELF
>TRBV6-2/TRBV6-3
ASSYTMTSGSSYEQY
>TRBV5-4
ASSPGQQNTIY
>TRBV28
ASSPRQASVLT
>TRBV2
ASSGQGSNQPQH
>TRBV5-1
ASLAGPSTDTQY
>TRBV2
ASTGTVSSTDTQY
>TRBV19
ASSPTGLAIYTDTQY
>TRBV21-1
ASSPNRNTDTQY
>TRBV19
ASSIGQGGYEQF
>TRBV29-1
SVGQSQGYEQY
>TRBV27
ASSSDRDSAYEQY
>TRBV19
ASSNPGTGSAF
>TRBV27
ASSLPGQGNTEAF
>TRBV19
ASSQTGGTQY
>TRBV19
ASSVTFRGEQF
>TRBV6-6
ASSYPGTTYNEQF
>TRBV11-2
ASSLRGFRNYGYT
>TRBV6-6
ASSRTGGTGELF
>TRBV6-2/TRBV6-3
ASSYDRGGIDTEAF